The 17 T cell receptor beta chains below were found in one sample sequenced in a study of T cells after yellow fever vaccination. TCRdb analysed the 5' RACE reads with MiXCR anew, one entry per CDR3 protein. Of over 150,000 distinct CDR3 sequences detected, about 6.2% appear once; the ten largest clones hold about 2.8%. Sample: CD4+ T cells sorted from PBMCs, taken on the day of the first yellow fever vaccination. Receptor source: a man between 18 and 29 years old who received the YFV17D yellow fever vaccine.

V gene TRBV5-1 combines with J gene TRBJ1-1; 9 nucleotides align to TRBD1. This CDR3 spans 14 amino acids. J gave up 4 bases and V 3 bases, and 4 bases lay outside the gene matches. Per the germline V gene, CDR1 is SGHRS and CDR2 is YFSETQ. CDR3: CASSSGQGFTEAFF. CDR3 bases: TGCGCCAGCAGCTCGGGACAGGGTTTCACTGAAGCTTTCTTT.

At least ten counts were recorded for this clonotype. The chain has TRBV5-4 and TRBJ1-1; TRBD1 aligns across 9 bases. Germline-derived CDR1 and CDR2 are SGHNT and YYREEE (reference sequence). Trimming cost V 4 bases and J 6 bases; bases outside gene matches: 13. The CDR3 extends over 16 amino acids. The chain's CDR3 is CASSPHTGQGRAEAFF. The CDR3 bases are TGTGCCAGCAGCCCACATACTGGACAGGGGAGGGCTGAAGCTTTCTTT.

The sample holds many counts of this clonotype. The CDR3: CSARHTTGEQYF. The CDR3 coding sequence is TGCAGTGCTAGACATACTACAGGGGAGCAGTACTTC. This chain links TRBV20-1 with TRBJ2-7; D is perhaps TRBD1 (6 bases). The CDR3 has 12 amino acids. Trimming shortened V by 2 bases and J by 7 bases, and 12 bases separated the two germline ends. The V gene's germline CDR1 is DFQATT and CDR2 SNEGSKA (reference sequence).

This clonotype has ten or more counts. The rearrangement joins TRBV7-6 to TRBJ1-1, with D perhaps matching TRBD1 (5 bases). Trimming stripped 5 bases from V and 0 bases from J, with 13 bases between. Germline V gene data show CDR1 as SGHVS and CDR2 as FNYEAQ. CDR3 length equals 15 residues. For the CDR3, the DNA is TGTGCCAGCAGCCCCCAGGGACGGATGAACACTGAAGCTTTCTTT. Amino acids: CASSPQGRMNTEAFF.

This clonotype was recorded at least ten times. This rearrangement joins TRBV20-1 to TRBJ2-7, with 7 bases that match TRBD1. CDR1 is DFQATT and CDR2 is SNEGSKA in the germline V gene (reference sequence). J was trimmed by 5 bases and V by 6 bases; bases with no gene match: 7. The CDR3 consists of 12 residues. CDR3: CSAGRGTNEQYF. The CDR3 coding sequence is TGCAGTGCCGGCAGGGGGACCAACGAGCAGTACTTC.

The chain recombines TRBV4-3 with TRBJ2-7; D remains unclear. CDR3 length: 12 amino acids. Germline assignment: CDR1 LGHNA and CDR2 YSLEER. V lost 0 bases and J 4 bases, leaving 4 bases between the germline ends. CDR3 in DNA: TGCGCCAGCAGCCAAGACAGGTACGAGCAGTACTTC. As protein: CASSQDRYEQYF.

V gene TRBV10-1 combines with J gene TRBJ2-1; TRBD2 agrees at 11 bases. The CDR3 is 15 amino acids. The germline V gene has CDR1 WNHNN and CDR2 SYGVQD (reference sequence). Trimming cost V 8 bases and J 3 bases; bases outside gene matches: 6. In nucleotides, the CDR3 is TGCGCCAGCGGCGATGGGACTAGCGGCTACAATGAGCAGTTCTTC. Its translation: CASGDGTSGYNEQFF.

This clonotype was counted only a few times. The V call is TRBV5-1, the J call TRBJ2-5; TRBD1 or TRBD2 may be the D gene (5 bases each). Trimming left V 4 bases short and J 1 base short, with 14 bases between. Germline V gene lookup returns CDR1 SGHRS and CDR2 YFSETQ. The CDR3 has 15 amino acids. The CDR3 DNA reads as TGCGCCAGCAGCAACCTCGGGGCGGTCCAAGAGACCCAGTACTTC. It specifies CASSNLGAVQETQYF. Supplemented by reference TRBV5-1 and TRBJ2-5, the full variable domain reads KAGVTQTPRYLIKTRGQQVTLSCSPISGHRSVSWYQQTPGQGLQFLFEYFSETQRNKGNFPGRFSGRQFSNSRSEMNVSTLELGDSALYLCASSNLGAVQETQYFGPGTRLLVL.

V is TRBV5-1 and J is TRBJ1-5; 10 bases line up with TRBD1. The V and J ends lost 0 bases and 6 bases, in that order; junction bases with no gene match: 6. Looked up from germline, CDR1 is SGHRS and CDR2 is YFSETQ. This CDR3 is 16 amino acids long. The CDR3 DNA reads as TGCGCCAGCAGCTTGGACGGGACAGGGGTCGGTCAGCCCCAGCATTTT. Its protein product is CASSLDGTGVGQPQHF.

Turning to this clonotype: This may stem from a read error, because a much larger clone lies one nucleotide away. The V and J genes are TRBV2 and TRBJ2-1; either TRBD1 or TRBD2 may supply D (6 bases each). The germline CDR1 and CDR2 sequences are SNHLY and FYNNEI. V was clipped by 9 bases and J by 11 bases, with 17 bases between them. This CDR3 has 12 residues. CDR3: CASRRDNVKQFF. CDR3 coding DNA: TGTGCCAGTCGGAGGGACAACGTGAAGCAGTTCTTC.

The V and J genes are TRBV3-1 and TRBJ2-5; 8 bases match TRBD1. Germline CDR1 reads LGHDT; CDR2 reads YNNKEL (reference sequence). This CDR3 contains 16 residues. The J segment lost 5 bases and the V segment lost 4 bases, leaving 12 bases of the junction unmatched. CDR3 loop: CASSPAGQGGSETQYF. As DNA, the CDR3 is TGTGCCAGCAGCCCTGCCGGACAGGGAGGTTCGGAGACCCAGTACTTC.

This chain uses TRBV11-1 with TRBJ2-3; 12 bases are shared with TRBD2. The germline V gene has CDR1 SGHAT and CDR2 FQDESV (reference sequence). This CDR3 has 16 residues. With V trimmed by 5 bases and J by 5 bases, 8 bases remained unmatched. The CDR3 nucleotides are TGTGCCAGCAGCATGCGGCTAGCGGGGGGGCGAGATACGCAGTATTTT. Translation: CASSMRLAGGRDTQYF. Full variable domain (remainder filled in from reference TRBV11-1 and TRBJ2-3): EAEVAQSPRYKITEKSQAVAFWCDPISGHATLYWYRQILGQGPELLVQFQDESVVDDSQLPKDRFSAERLKGVDSTLKIQPAELGDSAMYLCASSMRLAGGRDTQYFGPGTRLTVL.

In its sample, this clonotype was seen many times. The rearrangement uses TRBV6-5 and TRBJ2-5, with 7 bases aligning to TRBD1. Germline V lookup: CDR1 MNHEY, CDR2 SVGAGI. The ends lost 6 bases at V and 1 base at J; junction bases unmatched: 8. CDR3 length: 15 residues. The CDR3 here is CASRRDRVGQETQYF. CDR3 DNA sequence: TGTGCCAGCAGACGCGACAGGGTCGGCCAAGAGACCCAGTACTTC.

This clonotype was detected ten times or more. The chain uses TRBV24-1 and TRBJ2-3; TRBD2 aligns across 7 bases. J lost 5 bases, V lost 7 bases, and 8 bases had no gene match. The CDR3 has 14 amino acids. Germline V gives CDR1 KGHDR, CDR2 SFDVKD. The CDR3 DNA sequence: TGTGCCACCAGACCGGGGGGAGGTGTAGATACGCAGTATTTT. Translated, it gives CATRPGGGVDTQYF.

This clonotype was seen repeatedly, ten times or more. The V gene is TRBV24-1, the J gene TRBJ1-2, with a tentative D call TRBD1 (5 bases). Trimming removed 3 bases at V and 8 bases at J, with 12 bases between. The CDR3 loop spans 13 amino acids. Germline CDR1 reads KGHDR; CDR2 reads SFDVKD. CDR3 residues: CATSDHRPGGYTF. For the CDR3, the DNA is TGTGCCACCAGTGATCACAGGCCAGGGGGCTACACCTTC.

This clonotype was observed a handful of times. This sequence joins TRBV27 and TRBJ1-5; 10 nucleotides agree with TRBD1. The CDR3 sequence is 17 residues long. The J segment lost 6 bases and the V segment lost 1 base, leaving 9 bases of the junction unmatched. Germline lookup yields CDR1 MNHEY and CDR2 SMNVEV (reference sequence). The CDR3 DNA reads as TGTGCCAGCAGTTTATTTCCCGGGACAGGGGTGGGTCAGCCCCAGCATTTT. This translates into CASSLFPGTGVGQPQHF.

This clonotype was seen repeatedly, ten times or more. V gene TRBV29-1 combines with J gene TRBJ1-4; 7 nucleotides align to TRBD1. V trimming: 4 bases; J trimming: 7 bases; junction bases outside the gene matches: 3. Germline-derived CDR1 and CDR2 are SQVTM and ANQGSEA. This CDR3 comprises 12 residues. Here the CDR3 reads CSVGQGSEKLFF. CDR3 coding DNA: TGCAGCGTTGGACAGGGCTCTGAAAAACTGTTTTTT.